These 14 T cell receptor beta chains originate from one sample sequenced in a study of cytomegalovirus exposure and HLA in healthy donors. PCR involved 60 Vbeta and 13 Jbeta primers. This table comes from immunoSEQ multiplex PCR, and its TCRdb copy is limited to in-frame clones, with some not included. The sample carries about 120,000 clones, 75% to 90% recorded once. Sequenced sample: PBMCs. These receptors came from a female donor in good health and CMV-seropositive.

J is TRBJ1-6 and V is TRBV28; no reliable D call. Germline CDR1 and CDR2: MDHEN and SYDVKM. There are 12 residues in the CDR3. V was pared by 6 bases and J by 8 bases, with 8 bases between. The CDR3 loop reads CASREGHSPLHF. The CDR3 DNA follows: TGTGCCAGCAGAGAGGGCCATTCACCCCTCCACTTT.

This clone appeared a few times. This chain connects TRBV4-2 to TRBJ2-7, with D perhaps TRBD1 (6 bases). This CDR3 is built from 13 residues. The V and J ends lost 0 bases and 5 bases respectively, with 8 bases between them. Per germline, CDR1 LGHNA and CDR2 YNFKEQ. The CDR3 nucleotides read TGTGCCAGCAGCCAAGATGACAGGAACGAGCAGTACTTC. It specifies CASSQDDRNEQYF.

This chain uses TRBV6-5 with TRBJ1-2; D is possibly TRBD1 (6 bases). The ends were cut back, 4 bases at V and 6 bases at J, with 15 bases in the middle. The CDR3 is made up of 14 amino acids. Germline CDR1 and CDR2: MNHEY and SVGAGI. The CDR3 DNA reads TGTGCCAGCAGTTCGGGGGGGCGGACTGATGGCTACACCTTC. Translating gives CASSSGGRTDGYTF.

The rearrangement uses TRBV15 and TRBJ1-5, with TRBD1 as a possible D gene (5 bases). Trimming cost V 5 bases and J 11 bases, with 22 bases left between them. The V gene's germline CDR1 is LNHNV and CDR2 YYDKDF (reference sequence). The CDR3 sequence is 15 residues long. The CDR3 region is CATSLTGGGGEAQHF. CDR3 coding DNA: TGTGCCACCAGCCTGACGGGGGGTGGTGGGGAGGCCCAGCATTTT.

The J gene is TRBJ2-1, the V gene TRBV28; 10 nucleotides agree with TRBD2. Trimming cost V 7 bases and J 2 bases; bases outside gene matches: 2. The germline CDR1 and CDR2 sequences are MDHEN and SYDVKM. The CDR3 consists of 14 residues. The CDR3 sequence is CASTSGGAYNEQFF. CDR3 nucleotide sequence: TGTGCCAGCACGAGCGGGGGGGCCTACAATGAGCAGTTCTTC.

The chain uses TRBV28 and TRBJ2-7, with unresolved D. The CDR3 covers 12 residues. With 8 bases removed from V and 0 bases from J, the gap between germline ends came to 8 bases. Per germline, CDR1 MDHEN and CDR2 SYDVKM. CDR3 sequence: CASGLTSYEQYF. In DNA form, the CDR3 reads TGTGCCAGCGGTCTAACCTCCTACGAGCAGTACTTC.

This chain joins TRBV7-2 and TRBJ2-7, with 7 bases lining up with TRBD2. Trimming removed 1 base from V and 2 bases from J; junction bases left unmatched: 5. Germline CDR1 SGHTA, CDR2 FQGNSA. The CDR3 length is 15 residues. In nucleotides, the CDR3 is TGTGCCAGCAGCTTAGGGGGGGGAATGCCCTACGAGCAGTACTTC. This translates into CASSLGGGMPYEQYF.

The chain combines TRBV19 with TRBJ2-1; TRBD1 agrees at 9 bases. J was trimmed by 3 bases and V by 4 bases; bases with no gene match: 4. Germline CDR1 is LNHDA and CDR2 is SQIVND (reference sequence). This CDR3 is built from 15 residues. The CDR3 nucleotides are TGTGCCAGTAGTAAAGGACAGGGGAACTACAATGAGCAGTTCTTC. Translation: CASSKGQGNYNEQFF.

This clone occurred a few times. The chain employs TRBV7-9 and TRBJ2-2; weak D call: TRBD1 (6 bases). Trimming stripped 5 bases from V and 4 bases from J, with 17 bases between. CDR1 and CDR2 (germline): SEHNR, FQNEAQ (reference sequence). CDR3 length: 16 residues. The CDR3 protein is CASSQTTGSVTGELFF. As DNA, the CDR3 is TGTGCCAGCAGCCAAACCACAGGGTCGGTCACCGGGGAGCTGTTTTTT.

The chain links TRBV7-2 to TRBJ1-2; unclear D gene. V was cut by 1 base and J by 2 bases, with 8 bases left in between. There are 14 residues in the CDR3. Germline CDR1 SGHTA, CDR2 FQGNSA. The CDR3 DNA follows: TGTGCCAGCAGCTTAGTGAGGCAAAACTATGGCTACACCTTC. Its translation: CASSLVRQNYGYTF.

The chain links TRBV7-2 to TRBJ1-5; D is unresolved. Looked up from germline, CDR1 is SGHTA and CDR2 is FQGNSA. CDR3 length: 15 amino acids. V lost 1 base to trimming and J lost 3 bases, with 10 bases between them. The CDR3 nucleotides read TGTGCCAGCAGCTTAGGAGTAATTAACAATCAGCCCCAGCATTTT. Translating gives CASSLGVINNQPQHF.

The rearrangement joins TRBV27 to TRBJ1-1, with D maybe TRBD1 (6 bases). CDR3 length: 16 amino acids. Germline CDR1 is MNHEY and CDR2 is SMNVEV (reference sequence). V lost 0 bases, J lost 3 bases, and 14 bases lay in between. The CDR3 protein is CASSLSRGGAYTEAFF. CDR3 in DNA: TGTGCCAGCAGTTTATCGAGGGGGGGGGCGTACACTGAAGCTTTCTTT.

V and J are TRBV5-4 and TRBJ2-1; 8 positions agree with TRBD1. The germline CDR1 and CDR2 sequences are SGHNT and YYREEE (reference sequence). V gave up 1 base and J gave up 3 bases; unmatched junction bases: 3. The CDR3 runs to 15 residues. The CDR3 bases are TGTGCCAGCAGCTTGCAGGGGGCCGACTACAATGAGCAGTTCTTC. Protein product: CASSLQGADYNEQFF.

The rearrangement joins TRBV5-1 to TRBJ2-1, with 12 positions matching TRBD1. After removal of 4 bases from V and 7 bases from J, the junction contained 6 bases not matched to a gene. The V gene's germline CDR1 is SGHRS and CDR2 YFSETQ. The CDR3 consists of 15 residues. The CDR3 region is CASSTRDRGRNEQFF. In nucleotides, the CDR3 is TGCGCCAGCAGCACACGGGACAGGGGGCGAAATGAGCAGTTCTTC.